The 4 T cell receptor beta chains given below trace back to one sample, sequenced in a study of blood T cell repertoires in COVID-19. Using immunoSEQ multiplex PCR, the repertoire was profiled, and TCRdb retains in-frame clones only, with some absent. Of around 300,000 clones in the sample, around 92% were seen once. Sequenced: PBMCs or T cells enriched from blood (not recorded which). The receptors come from a woman in her twenties or thirties who had recovered from COVID-19.

The chain carries TRBV18 and TRBJ1-5, with 7 bases that match TRBD1. From germline, CDR1 is KGHSH and CDR2 LQKENI. With V trimmed by 3 bases and J by 4 bases, 6 bases remained unmatched. The CDR3 is made up of 15 amino acids. CDR3 in amino acids: CASSPAETGNQPQHF. CDR3 DNA: TGTGCCAGCTCACCCGCGGAGACAGGGAATCAGCCCCAGCATTTT.

This rearrangement joins TRBV6-5 to TRBJ2-5; 7 positions agree with TRBD1. The trim removed 5 bases at V and 5 bases at J, leaving 5 bases unmatched. CDR1 and CDR2 from the germline V gene are MNHEY and SVGAGI. This CDR3 contains 13 residues. DNA for the CDR3: TGTGCCAGCAGTCGGGGACAGTCGGAGACCCAGTACTTC. Its translation is CASSRGQSETQYF.

This sequence joins TRBV5-1 and TRBJ1-5, with 10 bases aligning to TRBD1. The CDR3 spans 15 residues. Germline CDR1 SGHRS, CDR2 YFSETQ. J lost 9 bases, V lost 0 bases, and 6 bases had no gene match. CDR3 in amino acids: CASSLEGQGRGPQHF. CDR3 DNA sequence: TGCGCCAGCAGCTTGGAGGGACAGGGGCGTGGGCCCCAGCATTTT.

This chain joins TRBV5-1 and TRBJ2-7; TRBD1 matches 8 bases. Germline lookup yields CDR1 SGHRS and CDR2 YFSETQ. This CDR3 has 15 residues. The J segment lost 3 bases and the V segment lost 3 bases, leaving 8 bases of the junction unmatched. CDR3 nucleotide sequence: TGCGCCAGCAGCTGGGGGACAGGTGGTTTCTACGAGCAGTACTTC. Protein product: CASSWGTGGFYEQYF.